One T cell receptor beta chain is described in this entry. The CDR3 totals 16 residues. The V gene lost 0 bases and the J gene lost 0 bases, with 12 bases spanning the gap. CDR1 and CDR2 from the germline V gene are MNHNS and SASEGT. The data stem from a study of control samples from healthy donors and cancer patients. The data were produced by immunoSEQ multiplex PCR, yet TCRdb's version contains in-frame clones alone and is incomplete. The table shows about 63,000 clones, with 65% to 90% occurring only once. The V and J genes are TRBV6-1 and TRBJ2-7, with D unclear. The sequencing input was blood. This receptor was obtained from a middle-aged man in good health. The CDR3 DNA reads TGTGCCAGCAGTGAAGCTTGGGCGTTTAGCTCCTACGAGCAGTACTTC. Protein product: CASSEAWAFSSYEQYF.